This T cell receptor beta chain was sequenced in a study of graft-versus-host responses after intestinal transplantation. Study-level information: Anti-thymocyte globulin was used for induction in all recipients, who then took tacrolimus and steroids for approximately 3 years.

Note on this clone: Antigen: not known.

Study findings and constraints: GvH clones appeared in recipient marrow, some first in ileum or blood.

Libraries were prepared by immunoSEQ multiplex PCR; TCRdb keeps only in-frame clonotypes and omits some of them. The table has 100,000 or so clones, about 92% seen once. This CDR3 is built from 16 residues. CDR1 is SGHAT, CDR2 FQNNGV, per germline. V was cut by 3 bases and J by 0 bases, with 14 bases left in between. This clonotype was sampled from a human donor who received an intestinal transplant. Material: unstimulated CD8+ T cells sorted from spleen or lymph node cells, obtained before intestinal transplant. This sequence joins TRBV11-2 and TRBJ1-2; D is ambiguous. CDR3 protein: CASSFKPGVANYGYTF. In DNA form, the CDR3 reads TGTGCCAGCAGCTTTAAACCCGGGGTGGCTAACTATGGCTACACCTTC.